The source of this T cell receptor beta chain is a study of beta chain features in type 1 diabetes. Expressed TCRB transcripts were sequenced after all isolated RNA was converted to cDNA. Each sample of naive, central memory or regulatory T cells had, on average, about 3.6 million reads. Sequencing was performed with immunoSEQ multiplex PCR; in TCRdb, only in-frame clones are kept and a portion is missing. Of a few hundred thousand clones listed, 30% are singletons. Trimming took 0 bases from V and 0 from J, leaving 6 bases between them. The length of the CDR3 is 15 residues. Germline values: CDR1 LGHNA, CDR2 YSLEER. In the case of this clone: Its antigen remains unknown.

Study-wide results and caveats: Compared with healthy donors, patients appeared to share more similar naive, central memory and regulatory TCRB repertoires. Individuals with type 1 diabetes displayed fewer insertions and more deletions at VDJ junctions.

This clonotype was sampled from a man younger than 30 in good health. The gene calls are TRBV4-3 and TRBJ1-3; D gene uncertain. Sequences were obtained from naive CD4+ T cells from blood. The CDR3 DNA reads TGCGCCAGCAGCCAAGACGGGAGCTCTGGAAACACCATATATTTT. Protein: CASSQDGSSGNTIYF.